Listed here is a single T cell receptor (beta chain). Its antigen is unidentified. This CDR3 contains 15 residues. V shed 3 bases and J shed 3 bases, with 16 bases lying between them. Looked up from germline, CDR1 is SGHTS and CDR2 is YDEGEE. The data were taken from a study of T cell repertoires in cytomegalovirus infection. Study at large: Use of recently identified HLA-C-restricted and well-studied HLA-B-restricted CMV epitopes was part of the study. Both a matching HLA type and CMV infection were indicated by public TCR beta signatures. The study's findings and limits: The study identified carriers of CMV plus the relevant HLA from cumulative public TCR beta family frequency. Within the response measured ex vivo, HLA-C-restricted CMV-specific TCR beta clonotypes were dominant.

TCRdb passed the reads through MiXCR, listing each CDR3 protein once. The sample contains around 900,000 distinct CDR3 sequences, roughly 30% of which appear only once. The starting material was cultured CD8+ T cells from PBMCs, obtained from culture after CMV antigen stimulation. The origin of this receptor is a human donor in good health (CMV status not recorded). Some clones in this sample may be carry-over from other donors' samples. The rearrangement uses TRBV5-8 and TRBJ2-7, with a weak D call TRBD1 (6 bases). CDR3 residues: CASSSTQGLFYEQYV. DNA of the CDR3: TGTGCCAGCAGCTCAACACAGGGTCTTTTCTACGAGCAGTACGTC.